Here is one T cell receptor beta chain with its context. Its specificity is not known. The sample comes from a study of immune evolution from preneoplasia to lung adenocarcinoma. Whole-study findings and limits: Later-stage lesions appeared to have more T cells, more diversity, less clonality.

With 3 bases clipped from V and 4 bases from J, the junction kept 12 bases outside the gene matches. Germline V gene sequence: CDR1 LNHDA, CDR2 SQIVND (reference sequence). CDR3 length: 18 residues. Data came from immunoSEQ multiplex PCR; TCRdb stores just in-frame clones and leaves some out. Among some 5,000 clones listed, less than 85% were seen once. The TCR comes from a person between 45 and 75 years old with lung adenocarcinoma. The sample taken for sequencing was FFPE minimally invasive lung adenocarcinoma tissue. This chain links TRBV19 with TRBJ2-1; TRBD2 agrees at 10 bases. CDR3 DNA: TGTGCCAGTAGTATCGCTAGCGGGAGATCAATGGGTTACAATGAGCAGTTCTTC. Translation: CASSIASGRSMGYNEQFF.